The entry below gives a single T cell receptor beta chain sequence along with its context. Trimming removed 1 base from V and 6 bases from J, with 6 bases in between. The CDR3 length is 13 residues. Germline V gene sequence: CDR1 KGHSH, CDR2 LQKENI. The data derive from a study of OX40 agonist ivuxolimab in advanced cancers. Clones were sequenced by immunoSEQ multiplex PCR, and TCRdb holds only the in-frame ones, with some missing. The sample has fewer than 95,000 clones, approximately 84% seen once. Sequenced here: CD4+ or CD8+ T cells sorted from blood, sampled in a trial of the OX40 agonist ivuxolimab. The genes are TRBV18 and TRBJ1-4; D unclear. This clonotype was sampled from an adult with an advanced solid tumor such as melanoma, head and neck, liver or kidney cancer. The chain's CDR3 is CASSPLPDEKLFF. DNA of the CDR3: TGTGCCAGCTCACCACTTCCAGATGAAAAACTGTTTTTT.